This T cell receptor (beta chain) was obtained from a study of a mutant IDH1 vaccine in newly diagnosed glioma (dated by TCRdb to 2020 to 2023). Some background on the complete study: Patients received eight vaccinations in weeks 1, 3, 5, 7, 11, 15, 19 and 23, corresponding to visits V03 through V10. In the chemotherapy-containing groups, vaccination started alongside temozolomide cycles, whereas in patients who had radiotherapy alone it started 4-6 weeks after radiotherapy. Of the approximately 33 treated patients, about 60% were male and around 40% were female, and the mean age was 40.4 years. Prior to enrollment, patients had been given standard therapy consisting of radiotherapy alone, temozolomide alone, or radiochemotherapy with temozolomide, with the combination given to most patients. Peripheral blood samples were drawn at six visits, namely V03 (baseline), V05, V07, V10, V12 and V13. For exploratory analyses, fewer than 30 treated patients had longitudinal TCRB deep sequencing done wherever samples were available. Points the paper makes about the study in general: Pseudoprogression seemed to be unrelated to changes in the top peripheral T cell clonotypes found by TCRB sequencing. Vaccine-induced immune responses across multiple MHC alleles were detected in 85% to 95% of patients. PBMC samples for TCRB deep sequencing were selected based on availability. It was noted by the authors that analyses of patient blood samples could not be reproduced owing to sample limitations.

In light of the paper, this sample's time point label describes: week 5, during vaccination. A 20-mer mutant IDH1 peptide at 300 micrograms in Montanide made up each vaccine dose, which was injected subcutaneously together with topical imiquimod. Donors had newly diagnosed WHO grade 3 or 4 IDH1-mutant astrocytomas with loss of nuclear ATRX. The samples were drawn from NOA16, a multicentre, single-arm, open-label phase I trial in Germany that tested a mutant IDH1 peptide vaccine in humans for the first time. Genomic DNA for TCRB sequencing was extracted from EDTA blood using the DNeasy Blood and Tissue Kit. The library was built by means of the immunoSEQ multiplex PCR assay. The hsTCRB Kit was used according to the manufacturer's protocol to amplify rearranged TCR beta chain sequences. TCRB libraries were sequenced on an Illumina MiSeq. In the source study's methods: The kit vendor's proprietary platform handled demultiplexing, trimming and gene mapping. TCRdb stores this immuneACCESS table with in-frame sequences only. Part of the clones is absent; in the studies checked, under half of the shortfall reflects unresolved V genes, and no reason is known for the rest. V and J calls and clone size are copied from that table; D and trimming were computed from the DNA. This sample lists 60,000 or so clones; around four fifths were detected once. The ten largest clones represent around 7% of the sample.

On this clone itself: No antigen is known for it. No quality values exist for individual bases; no much larger clone is one base distant.

CDR1 and CDR2 are read off the germline V gene as SGHVS and FQNEAQ. From cysteine to phenylalanine, the CDR3 is 14 amino acids long. The read is trimmed to its CDR3 DNA, 42 bases read in frame from base 1. V is cut by 3 bases and J by 0 bases, and the space between the germline ends is 8 bases. The rearranged segments are TRBV7-8 and TRBJ1-1, with the D gene not confidently named. This TCR was recovered from a woman between 45 and 60 years old with glioma. Sequenced material: PBMCs, taken from a glioma patient whose treatment included an IDH1 peptide vaccine. The DNA sequence follows: TGTGCCAGCAGCTTGCGGGCCCTGAACACTGAAGCTTTCTTT. Its coded protein is CASSLRALNTEAFF.